This T cell receptor (beta chain) emerged from a study of cytomegalovirus exposure and HLA in healthy donors. Study results and limitations: Reports indicate that TCR beta sequences accurately predicted the HLA-A and HLA-B alleles of most subjects. Most TCR beta V segments were productive about 90% or about 30% of the time in an earlier analysis.

The CDR3 sequence is 15 residues long. Germline CDR1 MGHRA, CDR2 YSYEKL. The junction had 3 bases not matched to a gene; V was cut back by 1 base and J by 4 bases. PCR involved 60 Vbeta and 13 Jbeta primers. Authors' analysis steps: Later reanalysis found 60 million to 90 million unique TCR beta chains, roughly 10 million of them shared. Only in-frame clones appear in the TCRdb table, and some are missing; sequencing was by immunoSEQ multiplex PCR. V and J calls and clone size are given by that table; D and trimming were obtained from the DNA. The sample shows tens of thousands of clones, about four fifths of them seen only once. This clone turned up a few times. What it binds is not known.

The sample comprised PBMCs. The chain employs TRBV4-1 and TRBJ1-2; 10 nucleotides match TRBD1. The sequence came from a man aged 18 to 29 in good health and CMV-seropositive. For the CDR3, the DNA is TGCGCCAGCAGCCAAGGCGACAGGGGGCTCTATGGCTACACCTTC. This codes for CASSQGDRGLYGYTF.